This is a list of T cell receptor beta chains from one sample in a study of long-term antiretroviral therapy in people with HIV. The protocol was immunoSEQ multiplex PCR, while the TCRdb copy is restricted to in-frame clones and leaves out a portion. The sample records 20,000 to 25,000 clones, 81% being singletons. Sequences were derived from unsorted PBMCs, sampled 0.1 years before starting antiretroviral therapy. All receptors come from a man in his forties or fifties with HIV. Each CDR3 is given with its conserved first and last residue. The D gene is left open where the match is weak. A clone size is listed for some rows: how often the clone was seen (once, few, many), or a class if it is expanded.

j_gene,v_gene,d_gene,abundance,CDR3aa,CDR3nt
TRBJ1-2,TRBV4-3,TRBD1,NA,CASSQGRRTGPANYGYTF,TGCGCCAGCAGCCAGGGGCGAAGGACAGGGCCAGCTAACTATGGCTACACCTTC
TRBJ2-7,TRBV6-6,TRBD1,NA,CASSYFDRAHEQYF,TGTGCCAGCAGTTACTTCGACAGGGCCCACGAGCAGTACTTC
TRBJ1-5,TRBV6-1,NA,NA,CASSEQSNQPQHF,TGTGCCAGCAGTGAGCAGAGCAATCAGCCCCAGCATTTT
TRBJ1-2,TRBV2,NA,NA,CASKEANYGYTF,TGTGCCAGCAAGGAGGCAAACTATGGCTACACCTTC
TRBJ2-5,TRBV5-1,NA,once,CASSTGPNIGETQYF,TGCGCCAGCAGCACGGGACCGAACATAGGGGAGACCCAGTACTTC
TRBJ2-7,TRBV10-1,TRBD1,NA,CASSDWGQGSSYEQYF,TGCGCCAGCAGCGATTGGGGACAGGGATCATCCTACGAGCAGTACTTC
TRBJ2-7,TRBV7-2,TRBD2,NA,CASSLGVSGTLEQYF,TGTGCCAGCAGCTTAGGAGTTAGCGGGACCCTCGAGCAGTACTTC
TRBJ2-1,TRBV4-3,NA,few,CASSPDGSLYNEQFF,TGCGCCAGCAGCCCGGACGGCTCGCTCTACAATGAGCAGTTCTTC
TRBJ2-7,TRBV6-5,TRBD2,NA,CASKLLREGRDEQYF,TGTGCCAGCAAGTTGTTGCGGGAGGGCCGCGACGAGCAGTACTTC
TRBJ2-3,TRBV19,TRBD1,NA,CATTRDRATDTQYF,TGTGCCACCACGAGGGACAGGGCCACAGATACGCAGTATTTT
TRBJ1-1,TRBV28,NA,NA,CASTYRTTEAFF,TGTGCCAGCACCTACAGAACCACTGAAGCTTTCTTT
TRBJ1-2,TRBV6-5,NA,once,CASRTTHTYGYTF,TGTGCCAGTAGAACTACCCACACTTATGGCTACACCTTC
TRBJ2-3,TRBV7-9,NA,NA,CASSARPLGATDTQYF,TGTGCCAGCAGCGCCAGACCTCTGGGCGCCACAGATACGCAGTATTTT
TRBJ2-5,TRBV9,NA,NA,CASSTGIQETQYF,TGTGCCAGCAGTACAGGGATCCAAGAGACCCAGTACTTC
TRBJ2-2,TRBV9,NA,NA,CASSFRLVGAGELFF,TGTGCCAGCAGCTTTCGACTAGTAGGAGCCGGGGAGCTGTTTTTT
TRBJ2-3,TRBV9,TRBD2,NA,CASSVTGLAGGLGDTQYF,TGTGCCAGCAGCGTGACCGGACTAGCGGGGGGGCTGGGAGATACGCAGTATTTT
TRBJ1-2,TRBV7-2,NA,NA,CASSLAGGTFYGYTF,TGTGCCAGCAGCTTAGCAGGGGGAACATTCTATGGCTACACCTTC
TRBJ2-7,TRBV6-5,NA,NA,CASSYSSNNEQYF,TGTGCCAGCAGTTACTCGTCTAACAACGAGCAGTACTTC
TRBJ1-3,TRBV7-2,NA,NA,CASPGGFSGNTIYF,TGTGCCAGCCCCGGGGGATTCTCTGGAAACACCATATATTTT
TRBJ2-1,TRBV19,TRBD2,NA,CASSPGLLYNEQFF,TGTGCCAGTAGTCCGGGACTACTCTACAATGAGCAGTTCTTC
TRBJ1-1,TRBV2,NA,NA,CASSVQGNTEAFF,TGTGCCAGCAGTGTACAGGGAAACACTGAAGCTTTCTTT
TRBJ1-5,TRBV7-9,NA,NA,CASSFGGGRQPQHF,TGTGCCAGCAGCTTTGGCGGGGGTCGGCAGCCCCAGCATTTT
TRBJ2-1,TRBV7-8,TRBD2,NA,CASSRYPGTSGRANNEQFF,TGTGCCAGCAGTCGTTACCCTGGGACTAGCGGGAGGGCGAACAATGAGCAGTTCTTC
TRBJ2-7,TRBV5-1,NA,NA,CASSLVGFYEQYF,TGCGCCAGCAGCCTCGTGGGGTTTTACGAGCAGTACTTC